Given below is one T cell receptor (beta chain) in context. The antigen is undetermined. Germline V gene data show CDR1 as MNHEY and CDR2 as SMNVEV (reference sequence). CDR3 length: 14 amino acids. V gave up 6 bases and J gave up 1 base, with 7 bases separating them. This sample is drawn from a study of radiotherapy plus CTLA-4 blockade in lung cancer. Overall study results and limits: The best prediction of response reportedly came from early blood T cell clone dynamics, with interferon-beta. TCR clones from tumors expanded in blood after radiotherapy plus ipilimumab.

TCRdb keeps only in-frame clones here, not all; method: immunoSEQ multiplex PCR. The table has more than 55,000 clones, more than 60% seen once. The sequencing used peripheral blood, collected from a patient treated with radiotherapy plus ipilimumab. This TCR was recovered from a human donor with non-small cell lung cancer who had a partial response to radiotherapy plus ipilimumab. The chain combines TRBV27 with TRBJ1-6; D unclear. This chain's CDR3 is CASRERSYNSPLHF. CDR3 coding DNA: TGTGCCAGCAGGGAGCGGTCCTATAATTCACCCCTCCACTTT.